The source of this T cell receptor (beta chain) is a study of neoadjuvant anti-PD-1 for oral cavity cancer. The wider study: Around day 43, patients without progression received a fourth nivolumab dose before surgery. Study-wide results and caveats: Only a few patients per response group were TCR-analyzed; validation needed.

The data were produced by immunoSEQ multiplex PCR, yet TCRdb's version contains in-frame clones alone and is incomplete. The table lists roughly 14,000 clones, 70% to 80% of them singletons. Turning to this clone: Its specificity is not known.

These oral cavity squamous cell carcinomas were HPV-negative and locally advanced. PBMCs were not maintained or expanded in culture before analysis. This clonotype was obtained from a person between 35 and 79 years old with oral cavity squamous cell carcinoma. The sample was PBMCs, taken before nivolumab (anti-PD-1) treatment.

The DNA for the CDR3 is TGTGCCAGCAGTTTACTAGCGGGAGCAGAGACCCAGTACTTC. Protein product: CASSLLAGAETQYF. The rearrangement links TRBV28 to TRBJ2-5; 10 bases map to TRBD2. The CDR3 is made up of 14 amino acids. V dropped 2 bases and J dropped 4; count of bases not matched to a gene: 1. The germline V gene encodes CDR1 MDHEN and CDR2 SYDVKM.